This section outlines one TCR beta chain sequence together with its context. The record originates from a study of control samples from healthy donors and cancer patients. Profiling relied on immunoSEQ multiplex PCR, and the TCRdb table lists in-frame clones only, not all of them. Altogether about 190,000 clones are present, approximately 91% being singletons, with the ten largest covering roughly 1.9%. Germline CDR1 SGHRS, CDR2 YFSETQ. This CDR3 is 14 amino acids long. With 1 base removed from V and 3 bases from J, the gap between germline ends came to 8 bases. The source material was blood. This sequence was found in a man between 25 and 39 years old in good health. V usage is TRBV5-1 and J usage is TRBJ2-1; D perhaps matches TRBD2 (5 bases). CDR3 in DNA: TGCGCCAGCAGCTTGTTCGGGGTCTACAATGAGCAGTTCTTC. As protein: CASSLFGVYNEQFF.